This record covers a single T cell receptor (beta chain). The antigen is unknown. The data stem from a study of cytomegalovirus exposure and HLA in healthy donors. Study-wide results and limits: The study labeled 164 TCR beta chains cytomegalovirus-associated. Roughly uniform sequencing depth across donors was assumed, possibly incorrectly.

Primers included in the PCR were 60 Vbeta and 13 Jbeta primers. Libraries were prepared by immunoSEQ multiplex PCR; TCRdb keeps only in-frame clonotypes and omits some of them. The repertoire holds some 130,000 clones, with 55% to 75% as singletons. CDR3 length equals 11 residues. Germline V gene data show CDR1 as DFQATT and CDR2 as SNEGSKA (reference sequence). V was pared by 6 bases and J by 4 bases, with 9 bases between. V gene TRBV20-1 combines with J gene TRBJ1-2, with D unresolved. This TCR derives from a man aged 25 to 40 in good health and CMV-seropositive. Sequences were obtained from PBMCs. Here the CDR3 reads CSAWSGYGYTF. The CDR3 DNA is TGCAGTGCCTGGTCGGGCTATGGCTACACCTTC.